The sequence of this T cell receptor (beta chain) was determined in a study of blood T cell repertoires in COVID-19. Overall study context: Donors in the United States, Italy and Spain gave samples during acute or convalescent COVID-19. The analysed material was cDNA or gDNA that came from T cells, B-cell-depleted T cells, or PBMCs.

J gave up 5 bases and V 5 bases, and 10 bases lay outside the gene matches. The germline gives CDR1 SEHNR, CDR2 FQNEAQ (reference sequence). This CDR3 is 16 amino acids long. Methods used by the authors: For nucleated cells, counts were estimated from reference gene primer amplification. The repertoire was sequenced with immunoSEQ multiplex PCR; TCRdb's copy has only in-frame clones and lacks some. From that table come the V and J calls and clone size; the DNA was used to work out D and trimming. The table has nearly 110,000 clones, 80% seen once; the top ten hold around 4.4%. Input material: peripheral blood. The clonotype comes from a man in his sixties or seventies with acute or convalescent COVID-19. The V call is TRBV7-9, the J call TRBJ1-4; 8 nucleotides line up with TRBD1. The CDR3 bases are TGTGCCAGCAGCGTAGGTGGGACAGGTTTAAATGAAAAACTGTTTTTT. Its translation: CASSVGGTGLNEKLFF. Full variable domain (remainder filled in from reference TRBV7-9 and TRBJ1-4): DTGVSQNPRHKITKRGQNVTFRCDPISEHNRLYWYRQTLGQGPEFLTYFQNEAQLEKSRLLSDRFSAERPKGSFSTLEIQRTEQGDSAMYLCASSVGGTGLNEKLFFGSGTQLSVL.